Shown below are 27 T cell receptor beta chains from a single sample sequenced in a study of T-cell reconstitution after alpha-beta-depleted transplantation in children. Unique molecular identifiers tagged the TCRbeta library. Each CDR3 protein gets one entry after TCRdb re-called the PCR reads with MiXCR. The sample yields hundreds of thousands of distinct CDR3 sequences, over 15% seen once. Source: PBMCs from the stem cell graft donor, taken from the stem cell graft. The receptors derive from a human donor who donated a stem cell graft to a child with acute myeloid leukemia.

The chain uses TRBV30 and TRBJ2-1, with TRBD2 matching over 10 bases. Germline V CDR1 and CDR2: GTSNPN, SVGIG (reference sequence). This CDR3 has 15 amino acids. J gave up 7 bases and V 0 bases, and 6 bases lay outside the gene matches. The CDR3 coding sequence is TGTGCCTGGAGTGTAGGTAGCGGGGGGATAAATGAGCAGTTCTTC. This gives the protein CAWSVGSGGINEQFF.

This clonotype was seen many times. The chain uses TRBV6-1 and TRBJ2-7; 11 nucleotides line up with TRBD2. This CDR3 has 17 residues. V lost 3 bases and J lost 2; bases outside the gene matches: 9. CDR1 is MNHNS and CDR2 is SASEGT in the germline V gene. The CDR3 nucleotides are TGTGCCAGCAGTGAGTGGCTAGCGGGGGGCTTAACCTACGAGCAGTACTTC. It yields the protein CASSEWLAGGLTYEQYF.

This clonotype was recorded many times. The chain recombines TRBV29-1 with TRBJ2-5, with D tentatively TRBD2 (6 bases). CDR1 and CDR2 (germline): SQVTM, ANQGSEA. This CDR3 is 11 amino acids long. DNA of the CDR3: TGCCAAGCCGCACGGGGGGAGACCCAGTACTTC. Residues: CQAARGETQYF.

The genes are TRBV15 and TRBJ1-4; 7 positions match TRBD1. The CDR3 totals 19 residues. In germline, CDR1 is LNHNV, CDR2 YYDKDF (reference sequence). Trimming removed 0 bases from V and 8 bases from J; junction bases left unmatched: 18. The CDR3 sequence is CATSRDPPDRTHLGEKLFF. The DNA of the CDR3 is TGTGCCACCAGCAGAGATCCGCCGGACAGGACACACTTAGGGGAAAAACTGTTTTTT. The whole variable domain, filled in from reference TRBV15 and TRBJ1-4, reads DAMVIQNPRYQVTQFGKPVTLSCSQTLNHNVMYWYQQKSSQAPKLLFHYYDKDFNNEADTPDNFQSRRPNTSFCFLDIRSPGLGDTAMYLCATSRDPPDRTHLGEKLFFGSGTQLSVL.

The CDR3 protein is CASTLGQTYSYEQYF. The CDR3 DNA reads as TGTGCCAGCACCTTGGGACAGACCTACTCCTACGAGCAGTACTTC. The chain uses TRBV3-1 and TRBJ2-7; 7 bases line up with TRBD1. Germline CDR1 LGHDT, CDR2 YNNKEL (reference sequence). Trimming at V came to 7 bases and at J to 0 bases, leaving 9 bases not matched to a gene. The CDR3 length is 15 residues.

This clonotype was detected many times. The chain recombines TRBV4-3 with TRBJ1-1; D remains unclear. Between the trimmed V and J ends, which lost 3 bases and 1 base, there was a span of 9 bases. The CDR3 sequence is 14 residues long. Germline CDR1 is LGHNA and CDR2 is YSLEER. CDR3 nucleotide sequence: TGCGCCAGCAGCCACTACGGCGGGAACACTGAAGCTTTCTTT. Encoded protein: CASSHYGGNTEAFF.

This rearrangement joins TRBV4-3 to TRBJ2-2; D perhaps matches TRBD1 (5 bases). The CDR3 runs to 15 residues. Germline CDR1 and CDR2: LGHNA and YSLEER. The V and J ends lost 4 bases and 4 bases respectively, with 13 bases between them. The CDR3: CASSPDRRFTGELFF. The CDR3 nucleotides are TGCGCCAGCAGCCCCGACAGAAGATTCACCGGGGAGCTGTTTTTT.

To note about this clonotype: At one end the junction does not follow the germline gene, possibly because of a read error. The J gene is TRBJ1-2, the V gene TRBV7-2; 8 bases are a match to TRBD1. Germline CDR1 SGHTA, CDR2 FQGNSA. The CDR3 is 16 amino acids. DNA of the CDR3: TGTGCCAGCCGCTTCGCCAGGGACAGGCTTTTCTATGGCTACACCTTC. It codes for CASRFARDRLFYGYTF.

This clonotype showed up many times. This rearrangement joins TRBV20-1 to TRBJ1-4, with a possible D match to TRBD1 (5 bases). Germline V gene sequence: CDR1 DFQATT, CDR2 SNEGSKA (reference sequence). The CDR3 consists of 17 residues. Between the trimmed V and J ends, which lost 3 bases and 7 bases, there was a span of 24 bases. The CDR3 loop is CSASLTRLGGVTEKLFF. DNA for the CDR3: TGCAGTGCTAGCCTGACGAGGCTTGGGGGGGTTACTGAAAAACTGTTTTTT.

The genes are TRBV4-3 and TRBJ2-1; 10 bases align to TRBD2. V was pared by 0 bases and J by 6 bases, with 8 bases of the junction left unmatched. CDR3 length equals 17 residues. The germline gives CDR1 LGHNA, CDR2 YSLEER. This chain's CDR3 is CASSQDTGAGGRNEQFF. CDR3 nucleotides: TGCGCCAGCAGCCAAGATACCGGAGCGGGGGGGCGCAATGAGCAGTTCTTC.

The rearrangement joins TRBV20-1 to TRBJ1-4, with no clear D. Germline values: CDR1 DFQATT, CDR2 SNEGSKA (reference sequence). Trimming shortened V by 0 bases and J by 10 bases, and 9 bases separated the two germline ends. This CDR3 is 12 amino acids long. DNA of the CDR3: TGCAGTGCTAGAGATCACAGTGCAAAACTGTTTTTT. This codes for CSARDHSAKLFF.

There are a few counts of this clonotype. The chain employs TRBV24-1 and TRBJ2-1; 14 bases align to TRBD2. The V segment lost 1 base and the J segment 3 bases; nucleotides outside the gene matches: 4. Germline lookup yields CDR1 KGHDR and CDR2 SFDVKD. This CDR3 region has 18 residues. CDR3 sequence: CATSDFSGLAGGYNEQFF. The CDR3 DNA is TGTGCCACCAGTGATTTCTCCGGACTAGCGGGGGGCTACAATGAGCAGTTCTTC.

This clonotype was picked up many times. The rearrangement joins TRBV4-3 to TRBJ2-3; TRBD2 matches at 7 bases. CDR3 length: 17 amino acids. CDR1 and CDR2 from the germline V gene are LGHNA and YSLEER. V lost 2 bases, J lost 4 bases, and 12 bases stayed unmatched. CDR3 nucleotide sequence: TGCGCCAGCAGCCAATTGACTAGCATTGGAGAGCCAGATACGCAGTATTTT. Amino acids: CASSQLTSIGEPDTQYF.

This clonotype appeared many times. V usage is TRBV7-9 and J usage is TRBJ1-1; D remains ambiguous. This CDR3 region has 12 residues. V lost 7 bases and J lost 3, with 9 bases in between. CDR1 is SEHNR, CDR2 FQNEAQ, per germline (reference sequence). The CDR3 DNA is TGTGCCAGCACCCTCTCCTACACTGAAGCTTTCTTT. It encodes CASTLSYTEAFF. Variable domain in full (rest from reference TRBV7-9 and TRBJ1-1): DTGVSQNPRHKITKRGQNVTFRCDPISEHNRLYWYRQTLGQGPEFLTYFQNEAQLEKSRLLSDRFSAERPKGSFSTLEIQRTEQGDSAMYLCASTLSYTEAFFGQGTRLTVV.

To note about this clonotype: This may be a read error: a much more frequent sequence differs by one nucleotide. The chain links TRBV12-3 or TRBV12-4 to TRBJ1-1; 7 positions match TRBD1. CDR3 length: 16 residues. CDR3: CAGSPPGGRSNTEAFF. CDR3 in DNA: TGTGCCGGCAGTCCACCAGGGGGGAGGAGTAACACTGAAGCTTTCTTT.

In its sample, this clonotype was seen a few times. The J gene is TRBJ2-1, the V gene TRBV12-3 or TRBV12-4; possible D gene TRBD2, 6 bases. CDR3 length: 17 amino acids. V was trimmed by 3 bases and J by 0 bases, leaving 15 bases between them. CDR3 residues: CASSFIGGATSYNEQFF. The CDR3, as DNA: TGTGCCAGCAGTTTCATAGGCGGGGCCACCTCCTACAATGAGCAGTTCTTC.

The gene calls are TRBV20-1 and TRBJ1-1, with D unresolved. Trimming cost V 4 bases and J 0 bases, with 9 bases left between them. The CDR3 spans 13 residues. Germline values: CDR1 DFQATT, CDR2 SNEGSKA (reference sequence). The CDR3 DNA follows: TGCAGTGCTATGGGCCTGCTGAACACTGAAGCTTTCTTT. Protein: CSAMGLLNTEAFF.

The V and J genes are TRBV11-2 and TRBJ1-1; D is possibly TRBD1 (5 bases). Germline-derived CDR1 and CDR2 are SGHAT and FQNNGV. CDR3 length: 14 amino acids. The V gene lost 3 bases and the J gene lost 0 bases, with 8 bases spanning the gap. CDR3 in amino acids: CASSLGPLNTEAFF. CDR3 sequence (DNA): TGTGCCAGCAGCTTGGGACCGCTGAACACTGAAGCTTTCTTT.

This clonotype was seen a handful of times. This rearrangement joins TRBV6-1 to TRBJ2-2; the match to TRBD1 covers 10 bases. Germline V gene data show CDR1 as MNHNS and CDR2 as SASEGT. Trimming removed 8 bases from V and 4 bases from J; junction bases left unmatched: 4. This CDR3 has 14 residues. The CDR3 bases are TGTGCCAGCCCGGGACAGGGGTCCACCGGGGAGCTGTTTTTT. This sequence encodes CASPGQGSTGELFF.

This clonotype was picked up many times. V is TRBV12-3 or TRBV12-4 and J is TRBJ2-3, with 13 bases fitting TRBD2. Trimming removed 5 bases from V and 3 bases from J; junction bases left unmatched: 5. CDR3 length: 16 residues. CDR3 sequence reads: CASSPGLAGVTDTQYF. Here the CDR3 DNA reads TGTGCCAGCAGTCCTGGACTAGCGGGGGTAACAGATACGCAGTATTTT.

CDR3 DNA sequence: TGTGCCAGCAGTTCCGCGGGACAGGGGTTCTTC. Protein: CASSSAGQGFF. V and J are TRBV27 and TRBJ2-1, with 9 bases that match TRBD1. Germline assignment: CDR1 MNHEY and CDR2 SMNVEV (reference sequence). V lost 4 bases, J lost 15 bases, and 4 bases stayed unmatched. The CDR3 is made up of 11 amino acids.

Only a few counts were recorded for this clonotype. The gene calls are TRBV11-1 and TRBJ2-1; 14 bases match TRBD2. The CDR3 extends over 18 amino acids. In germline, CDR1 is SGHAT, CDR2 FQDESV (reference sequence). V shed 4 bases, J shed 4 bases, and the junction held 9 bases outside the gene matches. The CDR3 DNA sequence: TGTGCCAGCAGCTCCGCCGGGACTAGCGGGGGAAATTACAATGAGCAGTTCTTC. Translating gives CASSSAGTSGGNYNEQFF.

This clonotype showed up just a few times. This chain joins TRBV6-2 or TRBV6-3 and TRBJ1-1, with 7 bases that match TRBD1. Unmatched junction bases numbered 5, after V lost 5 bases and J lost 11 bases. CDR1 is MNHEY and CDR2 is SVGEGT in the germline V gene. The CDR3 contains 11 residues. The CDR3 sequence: CASSPGQEAFF. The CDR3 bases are TGTGCCAGCAGTCCTGGACAGGAGGCTTTCTTT.

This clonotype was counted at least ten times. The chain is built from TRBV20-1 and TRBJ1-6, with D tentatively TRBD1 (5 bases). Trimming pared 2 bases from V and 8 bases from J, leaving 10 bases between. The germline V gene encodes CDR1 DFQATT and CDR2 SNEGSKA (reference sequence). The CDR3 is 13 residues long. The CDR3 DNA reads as TGCAGTGCTAGAACCAGGGAATATTCACCCCTCCACTTT. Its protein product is CSARTREYSPLHF.

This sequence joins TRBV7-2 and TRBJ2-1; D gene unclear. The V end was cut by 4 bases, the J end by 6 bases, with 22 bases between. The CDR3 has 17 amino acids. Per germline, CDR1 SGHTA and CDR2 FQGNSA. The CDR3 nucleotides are TGTGCCAGCAGCTCCTATACCGGGCCAAGGTGGGGCAATGAGCAGTTCTTC. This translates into CASSSYTGPRWGNEQFF.

The CDR3 region has the DNA TGCAGTGCTAGACCAGATGGGCAGCCCCAGCATTTT. Its translation: CSARPDGQPQHF. This chain joins TRBV20-1 and TRBJ1-5; no firm D call. Germline V gene sequence: CDR1 DFQATT, CDR2 SNEGSKA (reference sequence). V lost 2 bases to trimming and J lost 7 bases, with 9 bases between them. CDR3 length: 12 amino acids.

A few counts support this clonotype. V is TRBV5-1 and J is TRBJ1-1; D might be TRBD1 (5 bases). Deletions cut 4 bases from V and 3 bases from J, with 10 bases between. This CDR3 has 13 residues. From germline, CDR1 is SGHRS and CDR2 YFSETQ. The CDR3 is CASSPGSYTEAFF. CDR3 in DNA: TGCGCCAGCAGCCCAGGGTCCTACACTGAAGCTTTCTTT.